Below are 2 T cell receptor beta chains sequenced from a single sample in a study of CD8 T cells in Susac syndrome. Random hexamers were used to reverse transcribe roughly 0.5 to 1 ug of RNA. Each CDR3 protein is one row after TCRdb ran MiXCR on the immunoSEQ multiplex PCR reads. The sample has approximately 110,000 distinct CDR3 sequences, approximately 95% seen once. Sequenced input: CD8+ T cells from PBMCs. The receptors were sampled from a human donor with multiple sclerosis.

The CDR3 DNA reads TGTGCTAGTGGTTTGCAGCAGGGCGTAGGCACCGGGGAGCTGTTTTTT. Amino acid sequence: CASGLQQGVGTGELFF. The V call is TRBV12-5, the J call TRBJ2-2; tentatively, D is TRBD1 (5 bases). V lost 2 bases and J 4 bases, leaving 14 bases between the germline ends. Germline CDR1 reads LGHNT; CDR2 reads FRNRAP. CDR3 length equals 16 residues. Supplemented by reference TRBV12-5 and TRBJ2-2, the full variable domain reads DARVTQTPRHKVTEMGQEVTMRCQPILGHNTVFWYRQTMMQGLELLAYFRNRAPLDDSGMPKDRFSAEMPDATLATLKIQPSEPRDSAVYFCASGLQQGVGTGELFFGEGSRLTVL.

The sample holds a few counts of this clonotype. The CDR3 here is CAWSAPGYEQYF. In DNA, the CDR3 is TGTGCCTGGAGTGCCCCCGGTTACGAGCAGTACTTC. The chain combines TRBV30 with TRBJ2-7; unclear D gene. The CDR3 length is 12 residues. V lost 1 base and J 4 bases, leaving 8 bases between the germline ends. Per germline, CDR1 GTSNPN and CDR2 SVGIG (reference sequence).